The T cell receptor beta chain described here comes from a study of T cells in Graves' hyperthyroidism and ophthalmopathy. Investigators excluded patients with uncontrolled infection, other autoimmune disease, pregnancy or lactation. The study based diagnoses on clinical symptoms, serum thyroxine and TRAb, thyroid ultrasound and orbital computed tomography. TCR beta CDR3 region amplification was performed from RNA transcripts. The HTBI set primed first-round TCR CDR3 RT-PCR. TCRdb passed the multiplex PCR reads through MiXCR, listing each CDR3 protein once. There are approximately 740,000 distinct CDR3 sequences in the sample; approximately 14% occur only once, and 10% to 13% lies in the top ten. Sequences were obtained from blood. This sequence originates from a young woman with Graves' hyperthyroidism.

The CDR3 region has the DNA TGTGCCTGGAGTGTAGCGACTTCTAGCACAGATACGCAGTATTTT. This codes for CAWSVATSSTDTQYF. The genes are TRBV30 and TRBJ2-3; D uncertain. Germline CDR1 is GTSNPN and CDR2 is SVGIG (reference sequence). V was pared by 0 bases and J by 0 bases, with 10 bases between. This CDR3 region has 15 residues.